The 18 T cell receptor beta chains listed next were all sequenced from one sample in a study of blood T cell repertoires in COVID-19. Sequencing was performed with immunoSEQ multiplex PCR; in TCRdb, only in-frame clones are kept and a portion is missing. Of about 130,000 clones listed, around 86% are singletons. Sequencing was carried out using PBMCs or T cells enriched from blood (not recorded which). These receptors were obtained from a man aged 30-40 years who had recovered from COVID-19.

The chain's CDR3 is CASTPAGWQETQYF. Written as DNA, the CDR3 is TGTGCTAGTACCCCCGCGGGGTGGCAAGAGACCCAGTACTTC. The J gene is TRBJ2-5, the V gene TRBV12-5; a possible D gene is TRBD2 (6 bases). The CDR3 runs 14 residues. Trimming pared 8 bases from V and 2 bases from J, leaving 15 bases between. Germline assignment: CDR1 LGHNT and CDR2 FRNRAP. Together with reference TRBV12-5 and TRBJ2-5, the CDR3 gives the full variable domain: DARVTQTPRHKVTEMGQEVTMRCQPILGHNTVFWYRQTMMQGLELLAYFRNRAPLDDSGMPKDRFSAEMPDATLATLKIQPSEPRDSAVYFCASTPAGWQETQYFGPGTRLLVL.

V and J are TRBV4-1 and TRBJ1-3, with 7 bases aligning to TRBD1. Germline V CDR1 and CDR2: MGHRA, YSYEKL. This CDR3 comprises 15 residues. V dropped 3 bases and J dropped 0; count of bases not matched to a gene: 2. The CDR3 here is CASSQTGISGNTIYF. The CDR3 DNA is TGCGCCAGCAGCCAGACAGGGATCTCTGGAAACACCATATATTTT.

V is TRBV29-1 and J is TRBJ1-1; TRBD1 agrees at 8 bases. This CDR3 is built from 16 residues. CDR1 and CDR2 from the germline V gene are SQVTM and ANQGSEA. Trimming took 5 bases from V and 8 from J; bases not matched to a gene: 19. As DNA, the CDR3 is TGCAGCGTTAGGGCCACAGACAGGGGTGACTCGAGAGAAGCTTTCTTT. It translates to CSVRATDRGDSREAFF. Drawing the rest from reference TRBV29-1 and TRBJ1-1, the complete variable domain is SAVISQKPSRDICQRGTSLTIQCQVDSQVTMMFWYRQQPGQSLTLIATANQGSEATYESGFVIDKFPISRPNLTFSTLTVSNMSPEDSSIYLCSVRATDRGDSREAFFGQGTRLTVV.

This CDR3 is CASRTLLAFYNEQFF. The CDR3 bases are TGTGCCAGCAGAACCCTACTAGCTTTCTACAATGAGCAGTTCTTC. V and J are TRBV28 and TRBJ2-1; a possible D gene is TRBD2 (6 bases). Trimming took off 6 bases at V and 3 bases at J, with 15 bases between the two ends. This CDR3 comprises 15 residues. Looked up from germline, CDR1 is MDHEN and CDR2 is SYDVKM. The complete variable domain, with remaining parts taken from reference TRBV28 and TRBJ2-1, reads DVKVTQSSRYLVKRTGEKVFLECVQDMDHENMFWYRQDPGLGLRLIYFSYDVKMKEKGDIPEGYSVSREKKERFSLILESASTNQTSMYLCASRTLLAFYNEQFFGPGTRLTVL.

This CDR3 reads CASTGTSGLAETQYF. The CDR3 DNA reads TGCGCCAGCACTGGGACTAGCGGGTTGGCAGAGACCCAGTACTTC. V usage is TRBV5-1 and J usage is TRBJ2-5, with 12 positions matching TRBD2. The length of the CDR3 is 15 residues. The J segment lost 4 bases and the V segment lost 6 bases, leaving 7 bases of the junction unmatched. CDR1 and CDR2 from the germline V gene are SGHRS and YFSETQ.

V is TRBV5-5 and J is TRBJ2-1, with D tentatively TRBD2 (5 bases). Deletions cut 3 bases from V and 5 bases from J, with 6 bases between. The CDR3 contains 12 residues. The germline CDR1 and CDR2 sequences are SGHKS and YYEKEE (reference sequence). The CDR3, as DNA: TGTGCCAGCAGCTGGGAGCACAATGAGCAGTTCTTC. Residues: CASSWEHNEQFF.

This rearrangement joins TRBV5-1 to TRBJ1-1; 7 bases are a match to TRBD1. The CDR3 length is 14 residues. CDR1 SGHRS and CDR2 YFSETQ come from the germline V gene. J gave up 3 bases and V 2 bases, and 4 bases lay outside the gene matches. The CDR3 loop reads CASSFAGGHTEAFF. The CDR3 DNA is TGCGCCAGCAGCTTCGCAGGGGGTCACACTGAAGCTTTCTTT.

The chain employs TRBV5-5 and TRBJ1-5; maybe TRBD1 (6 bases). The V and J ends lost 3 bases and 3 bases respectively, with 10 bases between them. Germline V lookup: CDR1 SGHKS, CDR2 YYEKEE (reference sequence). CDR3 size: 14 residues. CDR3 DNA: TGTGCCAGCAGCTCCTGGGGGCACAATCAGCCCCAGCATTTT. This encodes CASSSWGHNQPQHF.

CDR3 protein: CASSPGEGIPDTQYF. In DNA form, the CDR3 reads TGCGCCAGCAGCCCGGGGGAGGGGATCCCAGATACGCAGTATTTT. This sequence joins TRBV5-1 and TRBJ2-3; TRBD2 matches at 7 bases. V shed 4 bases, J shed 4 bases, and the junction held 9 bases outside the gene matches. This CDR3 has 15 amino acids. Germline CDR1 SGHRS, CDR2 YFSETQ.

The chain has TRBV9 and TRBJ1-5, with 10 bases aligning to TRBD1. Losses at the gene ends were 4 bases for V and 1 base for J; bases not matched to a gene: 5. Germline CDR1 is SGDLS and CDR2 is YYNGEE. The CDR3 runs 16 residues. CDR3 amino acids: CASSPGTGASNQPQHF. CDR3 sequence (DNA): TGTGCCAGCAGCCCCGGGACAGGGGCAAGCAATCAGCCCCAGCATTTT. Full variable domain (missing parts from reference TRBV9 and TRBJ1-5): DSGVTQTPKHLITATGQRVTLRCSPRSGDLSVYWYQQSLDQGLQFLIQYYNGEERAKGNILERFSAQQFPDLHSELNLSSLELGDSALYFCASSPGTGASNQPQHFGDGTRLSIL.

CDR3 sequence reads: CASIPGTGVHYEQYF. For the CDR3, the DNA is TGTGCCAGCATTCCTGGGACAGGGGTACACTACGAGCAGTACTTC. The V call is TRBV28, the J call TRBJ2-7, with 10 bases fitting TRBD1. The germline V gene has CDR1 MDHEN and CDR2 SYDVKM. The CDR3 spans 15 residues. The junction had 9 bases not matched to a gene; V was cut back by 7 bases and J by 3 bases.

This sequence joins TRBV5-4 and TRBJ1-4; maybe TRBD1 (6 bases). This CDR3 has 15 amino acids. V lost 0 bases and J 8 bases, leaving 14 bases between the germline ends. Germline lookup yields CDR1 SGHNT and CDR2 YYREEE (reference sequence). Here the CDR3 DNA reads TGTGCCAGCAGCTTGGAGCAGGGGATACGGGAAAAACTGTTTTTT. This encodes CASSLEQGIREKLFF. Filled out from reference TRBV5-4 and TRBJ1-4, the complete variable domain reads ETGVTQSPTHLIKTRGQQVTLRCSSQSGHNTVSWYQQALGQGPQFIFQYYREEENGRGNFPPRFSGLQFPNYSSELNVNALELDDSALYLCASSLEQGIREKLFFGSGTQLSVL.

The chain links TRBV6-5 to TRBJ2-3; 9 nucleotides match TRBD2. CDR3 length equals 14 residues. Per the germline V gene, CDR1 is MNHEY and CDR2 is SVGAGI. Trimming cost V 5 bases and J 3 bases; bases outside gene matches: 3. CDR3 amino acids: CASSSGGLTDTQYF. The CDR3, as DNA: TGTGCCAGCAGTAGCGGGGGGTTAACAGATACGCAGTATTTT.

This clone was found a few times. The chain recombines TRBV7-2 with TRBJ2-3, with TRBD2 as a possible D gene (6 bases). This CDR3 comprises 15 residues. Looked up from germline, CDR1 is SGHTA and CDR2 is FQGNSA. Trimming stripped 3 bases from V and 6 bases from J, with 16 bases between. The CDR3 sequence: CASSLQSGSTDTQYF. The CDR3 DNA reads TGTGCCAGCAGCTTGCAGAGCGGGTCTACGGATACGCAGTATTTT.

The chain has TRBV2 and TRBJ2-5; 10 bases are shared with TRBD1. V shed 4 bases and J 4 bases; nucleotides not matched to a gene: 12. This CDR3 contains 17 residues. CDR1 and CDR2 (germline): SNHLY, FYNNEI. As DNA, the CDR3 is TGTGCCAGCAGTGTCTGGGGAGGACAGGGGGTTGGAGAGACCCAGTACTTC. Protein sequence: CASSVWGGQGVGETQYF.

The chain recombines TRBV5-7 with TRBJ1-6; no reliable D call. TRBV5-7 is recorded as an ORF, its role being uncertain. Trimming took 8 bases from V and 9 from J, leaving 21 bases between them. CDR3 size: 15 residues. CDR3 amino acids: CARPRGYPPCSPLHF. CDR3 DNA sequence: TGTGCCAGACCCCGGGGATACCCCCCCTGTTCACCCCTCCACTTT.

The chain is built from TRBV2 and TRBJ1-1; 7 bases align to TRBD1. V lost 2 bases and J lost 4; bases outside the gene matches: 4. This CDR3 has 14 amino acids. Germline assignment: CDR1 SNHLY and CDR2 FYNNEI. CDR3 sequence (DNA): TGTGCCAGCAGTGAATACAGGGGTGGCACTGAAGCTTTCTTT. The encoded protein is CASSEYRGGTEAFF.

This clone was observed a few times. V gene TRBV5-1 combines with J gene TRBJ2-1, with 9 bases lining up with TRBD2. This CDR3 is 12 amino acids long. Trimming removed 8 bases from V and 7 bases from J; junction bases left unmatched: 4. The V gene's germline CDR1 is SGHRS and CDR2 YFSETQ. The DNA for the CDR3 is TGCGCCAGTAGACTAGCGGTTAATGAGCAGTTCTTC. This encodes CASRLAVNEQFF.